Below are 27 T cell receptor beta chains sequenced from a single sample in a study of shared clonotypes between healthy human individuals. Terminally differentiated effector memory CD45RA+ cells were excluded by CCR7 positive selection of CD45RO-negative cells. The repertoire was sequenced with immunoSEQ multiplex PCR; TCRdb's copy has only in-frame clones and lacks some. Of over 800,000 clones listed, approximately 92% are singletons. Sequencing input: naive CD8+ T cells sorted from blood. The source of these receptors is a young man in good health.

The chain joins TRBV7-9 to TRBJ1-1; 8 bases map to TRBD1. The CDR3 covers 15 residues. The junction had 3 bases not matched to a gene; V was cut back by 1 base and J by 2 bases. Germline CDR1 and CDR2: SEHNR and FQNEAQ (reference sequence). The CDR3 nucleotides read TGTGCCAGCAGCTTAGAAACAGGGGGAAACACTGAAGCTTTCTTT. Protein sequence: CASSLETGGNTEAFF.

Worth noting for this clone: The same CDR3 arises from other DNA sequences in this sample as well. This rearrangement joins TRBV15 to TRBJ2-1; D remains unclear. The CDR3 consists of 13 residues. The ends were cut back, 0 bases at V and 7 bases at J, with 7 bases in the middle. CDR1 is LNHNV and CDR2 is YYDKDF in the germline V gene (reference sequence). The CDR3 DNA is TGTGCCACCAGCAGAGATCTTTCGAATGAGCAGTTCTTC. The encoded protein is CATSRDLSNEQFF.

The rearrangement joins TRBV7-6 to TRBJ2-6, with TRBD1 matching 12 bases. Per the germline V gene, CDR1 is SGHVS and CDR2 is FNYEAQ. Losses at the gene ends were 5 bases for V and 2 bases for J; bases not matched to a gene: 7. There are 18 residues in the CDR3. This chain's CDR3 is CASSPRGQGATGANVLTF. Written as DNA, the CDR3 is TGTGCCAGCAGCCCGCGGGGACAGGGGGCTACTGGGGCCAACGTCCTGACTTTC. The complete variable domain, with remaining parts taken from reference TRBV7-6 and TRBJ2-6, reads GAGVSQSPRYKVTKRGQDVALRCDPISGHVSLYWYRQALGQGPEFLTYFNYEAQQDKSGLPNDRFSAERPEGSISTLTIQRTEQRDSAMYRCASSPRGQGATGANVLTFGAGSRLTVL.

The CDR3 reads CASSHRPGRELFF. As DNA, the CDR3 is TGTGCCAGCAGTCATAGGCCGGGCCGGGAGCTGTTTTTT. The gene calls are TRBV27 and TRBJ2-2; no definite D call. There are 13 residues in the CDR3. V shed 5 bases and J shed 9 bases, with 13 bases lying between them. CDR1 and CDR2 from the germline V gene are MNHEY and SMNVEV (reference sequence).

The chain recombines TRBV14 with TRBJ2-3; no definite D call. CDR3 length: 13 amino acids. V was clipped by 5 bases and J by 2 bases, with 8 bases between them. Germline CDR1 is SGHDN and CDR2 is FVKESK. The CDR3 loop reads CASSTAATDTQYF. As DNA, the CDR3 is TGTGCCAGCAGCACGGCAGCCACAGATACGCAGTATTTT.

With regard to this clone: Other DNA sequences of this sample code for an identical CDR3. The rearrangement joins TRBV10-3 to TRBJ1-1; D unresolved. This CDR3 is built from 13 residues. The V gene's germline CDR1 is ENHRY and CDR2 SYGVKD. V shed 3 bases and J shed 0 bases, with 5 bases lying between them. The CDR3 here is CAISDTLNTEAFF. The CDR3 DNA follows: TGTGCCATCAGTGATACATTGAACACTGAAGCTTTCTTT.

The gene calls are TRBV14 and TRBJ2-1; no reliable D call. Trimming left V 3 bases short and J 12 bases short, with 21 bases between. This CDR3 comprises 15 residues. Per germline, CDR1 SGHDN and CDR2 FVKESK. Here the CDR3 DNA reads TGTGCCAGCAGCCATCGAAGCGTCCCCACCATTGGGCAGTTCTTC. It translates to CASSHRSVPTIGQFF.

The chain recombines TRBV7-9 with TRBJ2-4, with 9 positions matching TRBD1. The J segment lost 2 bases and the V segment lost 4 bases, leaving 15 bases of the junction unmatched. The CDR3 runs to 19 residues. From germline, CDR1 is SEHNR and CDR2 FQNEAQ (reference sequence). The CDR3: CASSSQIRKDRGTKNIQYF. CDR3 nucleotide sequence: TGTGCCAGCAGCTCCCAAATAAGGAAGGACAGGGGTACCAAAAACATTCAGTACTTC.

The V gene is TRBV11-2, the J gene TRBJ2-1; 7 bases align to TRBD1. Unmatched junction bases numbered 13, after V lost 2 bases and J lost 6 bases. CDR3 length: 17 amino acids. Germline values: CDR1 SGHAT, CDR2 FQNNGV. The CDR3 protein is CASSLNPGQGVINEQFF. CDR3 in DNA: TGTGCCAGCAGCTTAAATCCGGGGCAGGGGGTTATCAATGAGCAGTTCTTC.

The chain has TRBV2 and TRBJ2-1; 9 bases line up with TRBD2. CDR3 length: 16 amino acids. Losses at the gene ends were 6 bases for V and 2 bases for J; bases not matched to a gene: 8. Germline-derived CDR1 and CDR2 are SNHLY and FYNNEI. DNA of the CDR3: TGTGCCAGCAGCTTGTGGTCTAGCGGGACCTACAATGAGCAGTTCTTC. It specifies CASSLWSSGTYNEQFF.

V gene TRBV18 combines with J gene TRBJ1-1, with D unclear. Per the germline V gene, CDR1 is KGHSH and CDR2 is LQKENI. Trimming shortened V by 4 bases and J by 4 bases, and 7 bases separated the two germline ends. The CDR3 runs to 12 residues. As DNA, the CDR3 is TGTGCCAGCTCACTAAGGACCACTGAAGCTTTCTTT. Translation gives CASSLRTTEAFF.

The chain has TRBV7-9 and TRBJ2-1; D call uncertain. The V end lost 5 bases, the J end lost 8 bases, and 13 bases lay between the germline ends. The germline V gene encodes CDR1 SEHNR and CDR2 FQNEAQ (reference sequence). The CDR3 is 13 residues long. The CDR3, as DNA: TGTGCCAGCAGCCCCTCGAGTTGGGATGAGCAGTTCTTC. Protein sequence: CASSPSSWDEQFF.

The chain recombines TRBV10-1 with TRBJ2-6, with D possibly being TRBD2 (6 bases). This CDR3 region has 17 residues. Germline V gene data show CDR1 as WNHNN and CDR2 as SYGVQD (reference sequence). The V end lost 6 bases, the J end lost 3 bases, and 18 bases lay between the germline ends. CDR3 amino acids: CASRKGSGTGGANVLTF. CDR3 DNA: TGCGCCAGCAGGAAGGGTTCAGGGACTGGTGGGGCCAACGTCCTGACTTTC.

This chain uses TRBV5-4 with TRBJ2-1; D unclear. The germline V and J ends were trimmed by 0 bases and 6 bases, with 4 bases remaining between them. The CDR3 sequence is 12 residues long. Germline-derived CDR1 and CDR2 are SGHNT and YYREEE (reference sequence). Written as DNA, the CDR3 is TGTGCCAGCAGCTTGGGGCCCAATGAGCAGTTCTTC. Its translation: CASSLGPNEQFF.

V and J are TRBV30 and TRBJ2-7, with TRBD1 identical over 8 bases. The CDR3 has 12 amino acids. Germline loops: CDR1 GTSNPN, CDR2 SVGIG (reference sequence). With V trimmed by 4 bases and J by 5 bases, 4 bases remained unmatched. This CDR3 reads CAWNQGAHEQYF. The CDR3 DNA follows: TGTGCCTGGAACCAGGGGGCTCACGAGCAGTACTTC.

V gene TRBV4-1 combines with J gene TRBJ1-1; 7 nucleotides agree with TRBD1. CDR1 MGHRA and CDR2 YSYEKL come from the germline V gene. The CDR3 runs to 16 residues. The junction had 6 bases not matched to a gene; V was cut back by 1 base and J by 1 base. The CDR3 DNA sequence: TGCGCCAGCAGCCAAGCTGGGACAGCAGGGAACACTGAAGCTTTCTTT. Amino acid sequence: CASSQAGTAGNTEAFF.

V usage is TRBV19 and J usage is TRBJ1-1; TRBD1 matches at 9 bases. The CDR3 extends over 19 amino acids. CDR1 and CDR2 (germline): LNHDA, SQIVND (reference sequence). Unmatched junction bases numbered 21, after V lost 7 bases and J lost 3 bases. CDR3 nucleotides: TGTGCCAGTACCTCTCATTGGAGCACAGGGGGCCCTTTTTACACTGAAGCTTTCTTT. It translates to CASTSHWSTGGPFYTEAFF.

The chain links TRBV27 to TRBJ2-7; D perhaps matches TRBD1 (6 bases). The V and J ends lost 6 bases and 6 bases respectively, with 15 bases between them. In germline, CDR1 is MNHEY, CDR2 SMNVEV (reference sequence). The CDR3 runs to 13 residues. The CDR3 DNA sequence: TGTGCCAGCAGGGGTGGGGCAGGGGTCGAGCAGTACTTC. It codes for CASRGGAGVEQYF.

This rearrangement joins TRBV2 to TRBJ2-7; unclear D gene. This CDR3 spans 12 amino acids. Germline CDR1 and CDR2: SNHLY and FYNNEI. Trimming removed 7 bases at V and 6 bases at J, with 13 bases between. CDR3 nucleotides: TGTGCCAGCATTACAAGAGATGTCGAGCAGTACTTC. Amino acid sequence: CASITRDVEQYF. The full variable domain, with the rest looked up from reference TRBV2 and TRBJ2-7, is EPEVTQTPSHQVTQMGQEVILRCVPISNHLYFYWYRQILGQKVEFLVSFYNNEISEKSEIFDDQFSVERPDGSNFTLKIRSTKLEDSAMYFCASITRDVEQYFGPGTRLTVT.

V and J are TRBV11-2 and TRBJ2-7; the match to TRBD2 covers 8 bases. V shed 4 bases and J 3 bases; nucleotides not matched to a gene: 5. Looked up from germline, CDR1 is SGHAT and CDR2 is FQNNGV. This CDR3 comprises 14 residues. The DNA for the CDR3 is TGTGCCAGCAGCTCCTTTAGCGGGAACTACGAGCAGTACTTC. Its translation is CASSSFSGNYEQYF.

The chain joins TRBV27 to TRBJ2-1, with 10 bases aligning to TRBD1. The CDR3 spans 15 residues. Trimming removed 5 bases from V and 4 bases from J; junction bases left unmatched: 5. Germline CDR1 reads MNHEY; CDR2 reads SMNVEV (reference sequence). CDR3 nucleotide sequence: TGTGCCAGCAGTGGAGGGACAGGGGTTTACAATGAGCAGTTCTTC. It is translated as CASSGGTGVYNEQFF.

The J gene is TRBJ2-2, the V gene TRBV29-1; TRBD2 matches at 13 bases. The germline V gene has CDR1 SQVTM and CDR2 ANQGSEA. The CDR3 sequence is 15 residues long. The junction had 8 bases not matched to a gene; V was cut back by 6 bases and J by 7 bases. The CDR3 sequence is CSVLGLAGSVGELFF. The DNA for the CDR3 is TGCAGCGTCCTGGGACTAGCGGGATCGGTCGGGGAGCTGTTTTTT.

J is TRBJ2-3 and V is TRBV7-3; D is perhaps TRBD1 or TRBD2 (5 bases each). The germline V gene has CDR1 SGHTA and CDR2 FQGTGA. Between the trimmed V and J ends, which lost 5 bases and 2 bases, there was a span of 11 bases. The CDR3 is 14 amino acids. The CDR3 DNA reads as TGTGCCAGCAGCGCCGGGACCGTCACAGATACGCAGTATTTT. Translated: CASSAGTVTDTQYF.

V is TRBV4-1 and J is TRBJ1-4, with unresolved D. V dropped 0 bases and J dropped 0 bases, with 14 bases sitting between them. Germline loops: CDR1 MGHRA, CDR2 YSYEKL. This CDR3 comprises 18 residues. In DNA form, the CDR3 reads TGCGCCAGCAGCCAAGATGGCCAGGATGGGGCAACTAATGAAAAACTGTTTTTT. Translating it yields CASSQDGQDGATNEKLFF.

This sequence joins TRBV2 and TRBJ1-2; D possibly corresponds to TRBD1 (6 bases). Trimming pared 2 bases from V and 6 bases from J, leaving 10 bases between. Germline values: CDR1 SNHLY, CDR2 FYNNEI. CDR3 size: 13 residues. The DNA of the CDR3 is TGTGCCAGCAGTGAAATGCAGGGGAATGGCTACACCTTC. Its protein is CASSEMQGNGYTF.

This sequence joins TRBV29-1 and TRBJ2-3; no reliable D call. Germline loops: CDR1 SQVTM, CDR2 ANQGSEA. The V and J ends lost 4 bases and 6 bases respectively, with 5 bases between them. This CDR3 is built from 10 residues. DNA for the CDR3: TGCAGCGTTGCGGTCGATACGCAGTATTTT. Translating it yields CSVAVDTQYF.

This clone was detected once. Other DNA sequences in the sample encode the same CDR3. The gene calls are TRBV9 and TRBJ2-7, with D perhaps being TRBD1 or TRBD2 (6 bases each). This CDR3 contains 13 residues. V was clipped by 0 bases and J by 6 bases, with 10 bases between them. The germline V gene encodes CDR1 SGDLS and CDR2 YYNGEE. The CDR3 protein is CASSVGGGSEQYF. For the CDR3, the DNA is TGTGCCAGCAGCGTAGGAGGGGGGTCCGAGCAGTACTTC. The full variable domain, rest sourced from reference TRBV9 and TRBJ2-7, is DSGVTQTPKHLITATGQRVTLRCSPRSGDLSVYWYQQSLDQGLQFLIQYYNGEERAKGNILERFSAQQFPDLHSELNLSSLELGDSALYFCASSVGGGSEQYFGPGTRLTVT.